This TCR beta chain is from a study of cytomegalovirus exposure and HLA in healthy donors (TCRdb year 2017). A note on the overall study: An earlier analysis of roughly 500 of the donors reported under 300 Gb of sequence data and 95 million to 120 million unique TCR beta sequences obtained from 180 million or so T cells. Roughly 300 gigabases of sequencing data and tens of millions of unique TCR sequences made up an early release that covered over 550 HLA-typed donors. Among the roughly 390 genotyped donors, approximately 77% belonged to the genetic ancestry cluster associated with self-reported Caucasian donors. The aim of the study was to test whether cataloging public T cell receptors could identify signatures of past pathogen exposure. Using immunosequencing, the study profiled T cell repertoires from 500 to 800 subjects and related those repertoires to cytomegalovirus serostatus. A separate validation cohort of 90 to 150 different subjects was used in addition to the 666-subject first cohort. To predict cytomegalovirus infection status, the study brought together high-throughput TCR immunosequencing, statistical association of individual TCRs with disease status, and machine learning. In a later analysis, previously published TCR beta repertoires from roughly 710 donors were re-analyzed and high-resolution HLA genotyping was added so that TCR occurrence patterns could be studied. Rather than drawing on any new phenotypic data, the later analysis identified candidate immune exposures from TCR beta sequences and the way those sequences occurred across donors. An earlier analysis of 587 of the donors used high-throughput TCR beta sequencing to judge whether each TCR beta V gene segment behaved as functional or pseudogenic. Donor age, sex, ethnicity and CMV serostatus were compiled together with the repertoire data. In a later genetic analysis, genome-wide SNP genotypes for about three fifths of the 666 donors were used, and that subset was treated as a discovery cohort. Every repertoire in the discovery cohort had been generated on one and the same sequencing platform. HLA typing included class I and class II loci at four-digit resolution. The number of typed donors differed by locus: 629-630 for A, B, C, DRB1 and DQB1; 522 for DQA1; around 580 for DPA1; and 400 to 480 for DPB1. Roughly 5 DR-DQ haplotypes were handled as single units for association and clustering, since linkage in the cohort was strong. Among about 390 genotyped donors of the cohort, an average of approximately 250,000 unique TCR beta nucleotide sequences were sequenced per donor, about a sixth of them non-productive.

Beyond this particular receptor, the publication reports: Because HLA typing was unavailable for some donors at each locus, only the typed subset was used in association tests. The classifier was reported to diagnose cytomegalovirus status with high specificity and sensitivity in both the original and validation cohorts. Strong co-occurrence of HLA alleles, especially DR and DQ, made assigning TCR associations to individual alleles difficult. While some public TCRs were present in many individuals, most TCR sequences turned up only very rarely across donors. A later analysis reported that several top co-occurrence clusters appeared linked to parvovirus B19, influenza, CMV and Epstein-Barr virus. According to a later analysis, TCR association rates differed among HLA loci, with DRB1 alleles showing the most associated TCRs and HLA-C alleles showing the fewest. At a false discovery rate of 0.05, a later analysis linked fewer than 20,000 TCR beta sequences to specific HLA alleles. V-gene and J-gene trimming of TCR beta chains was associated with a missense DCLRE1C variant in a later genetic analysis, and the association was replicated in an independent cohort. In the study, 164 TCR beta chains were listed as associated with cytomegalovirus. In a later analysis, HLA-associated TCR beta chains were found to be more clonally expanded and to have lower generation probabilities than equally common non-associated chains. A later genetic analysis reported fewer N-insertions in productive TCRs among donors in an Asian-associated ancestry cluster than the approximately 700-donor mean. Correlated functional status among segregating V segments might reflect linkage disequilibrium, but an unknown experimental factor could not be ruled out. In a later analysis, most CMV-associated TCR beta chains were found to appear HLA-restricted, with HLA associations seemingly driven largely by CMV exposure. The only immune exposure information available for the cohort was CMV serostatus. In vitro tests confirmed that three of the cytomegalovirus-associated TCR beta chains recognize cytomegalovirus antigens. The presence/absence analyses assumed that sequencing depth was roughly uniform across donors, and that assumption may not be true. An earlier analysis of approximately 500 of the donors showed that most TCR beta V segments appeared in productive rearrangements either about 87% or about 30% of the time, which broadly matched IMGT annotations. The authors suggested that the approach could potentially be generalized to other disease states and immunological phenotypes. About 15 rarely observed V segments, including chromosome 9 orphons, were excluded from the earlier analysis of about 610 of the donors because counts were too low. This cohort had only TCR beta chains sequenced, and the lack of alpha or paired-chain data limited which features could be detected. A group of highly shared sequence variants was considered likely to be a technical artifact of the sequencing pipeline. A further reported finding was that TCR beta sequences accurately predicted the HLA-A and HLA-B alleles for most subjects in the first cohort.

Library generation was performed with the immunoSEQ multiplex PCR assay. The multiplex PCR relied on a mix of 60 forward primers for TCR Vbeta segments and 13 reverse primers for TCR Jbeta segments. Amplification of the CDR3 region of rearranged TCR beta genes was performed with a multiplex PCR assay on genomic DNA. The amplified TCR beta libraries were sequenced on the Illumina HiSeq System as 87-base-pair reads. The authors' pipeline ran thus. A later analysis counted tens of millions of unique TCR beta chains across the 640 or so repertoires, and roughly 11 million of these chains were shared by at least two donors. Raw reads were error-corrected and collapsed into unique sequences by a nearest-neighbor algorithm in which closely related sequences were merged to remove PCR and sequencing errors. CDR3 sequences were aligned to IMGT reference sequences to assign V, D and J gene segments. For a sequence to be retained, a match of at least six nucleotides was required to both a V gene segment and a J gene segment. Rearrangements were called productive when the CDR3 lacked stop codons and stayed in frame with V and J; all others were non-productive. CDR3 was defined by IMGT convention, running from the second conserved V-encoded cysteine to the conserved J-encoded phenylalanine. The earlier analysis of about 620 of the donors excluded sequences that lacked an unambiguous match to a single V gene segment. In an earlier analysis of about 590 of the donors, a V segment was called functional when productive rearrangements were above 56.7%, and segregating when the standard deviation between donors exceeded 5%. A statistical classification framework was built for diagnosing cytomegalovirus status from the catalog of TCR beta chain sequences. In a later analysis, V and J genes were assigned by comparing TCR nucleotide sequences against IMGT/GENE-DB human TR gene sequences. In a later analysis, CDR3 sequences and most-parsimonious VDJ recombination scenarios were assigned using the TCRdist pipeline. In a later analysis, every TCR beta chain was defined by the combination of its CDR3 amino acid sequence and its V-gene family, and reads without a unique V-gene family were dropped. In a later analysis, a few hundred highly shared, low-generation-probability nucleotide sequences were removed to address suspected cross-contamination and a sequencing artifact. In a later analysis, a clonal expansion index for each public chain was calculated from normalized within-repertoire ranks of inferred template counts. Generation probabilities in a later analysis came from a VDJ recombination model fitted to out-of-frame rearrangements, and those results were checked against IGoR. Hypergeometric tests were used in a later analysis to score TCR-TCR, TCR-HLA and TCR-CMV co-occurrence, with a repertoire-size bias correction applied to the TCR pairs. In a later analysis, false discovery rates were estimated by permuting HLA or CMV assignments 20 times. In a later analysis, co-occurring TCRs were grouped using DBSCAN, and TCRdist sequence similarity was added for clustering within HLA-allele-positive subsets. Co-occurrence clustering excluded repertoires with fewer than 30,000 or more than 120,000 public chains, plus five with anomalous nucleotide sharing. TCRdb obtained this table from immuneACCESS and retained in-frame rearrangements with V and J assigned. These tables miss some clones; where compared with another copy, unresolved V genes account for less than half of the shortfall, and the remainder is unexplained. Clone size and V and J calls were adopted from that table, with D and trimming inferred from the DNA. This sample comprises around 160,000 clones, over 75% of them detected only once. Clones ranked in the top ten supply around an eighth of the sample.

The cohort comprised under 700 healthy bone marrow donors. At the time of sampling, all cohort members were nominally healthy, though unrecorded immune exposures were likely present. The donor was CMV seropositive and belonged to the group of about 290 seropositive cohort members. Each donor provided a peripheral blood sample, and peripheral blood mononuclear cells were used for TCR beta sequencing. The Qiagen DNeasy Blood Extraction Kit was used to extract genomic DNA from the blood cell samples. As regards this clone: No cognate antigen has been identified for it. No much larger clonotype is one base removed from it; base qualities were not supplied.

The origin of this receptor is a man in his fifties in good health and CMV-seropositive. The sequencing input was PBMCs.

CDR3 reads: CASSLEQAGVNSPLHF. The sequence in DNA is TGCGCCAGCAGCTTGGAGCAGGCGGGGGTGAATTCACCCCTCCACTTT. The rearrangement combines TRBV5-1 with TRBJ1-6; matching of 5 bases hints at TRBD1 as the D gene. Taken from the germline V gene, the CDR1 and CDR2 loops are SGHRS and YFSETQ. Counted from cysteine to phenylalanine, this CDR3 has 16 amino acids. Solely the CDR3 DNA is kept, with 48 bases framed from the first base. V loses 0 bases of germline sequence and J loses 7 bases, and the interval between the two ends is 14 bases. Where the CDR3 stops, the reference TRBV5-1 and TRBJ1-6 genes take over; the full variable domain is KAGVTQTPRYLIKTRGQQVTLSCSPISGHRSVSWYQQTPGQGLQFLFEYFSETQRNKGNFPGRFSGRQFSNSRSEMNVSTLELGDSALYLCASSLEQAGVNSPLHFGNGTRLTVT.